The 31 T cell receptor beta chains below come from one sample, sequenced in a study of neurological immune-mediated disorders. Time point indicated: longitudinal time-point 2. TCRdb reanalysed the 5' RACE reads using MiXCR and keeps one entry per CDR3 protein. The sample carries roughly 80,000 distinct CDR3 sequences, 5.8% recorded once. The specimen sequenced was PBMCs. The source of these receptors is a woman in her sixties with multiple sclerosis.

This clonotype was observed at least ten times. The CDR3 reads CAISDPQGNTEAFF. In DNA form, the CDR3 reads TGTGCCATCAGTGACCCTCAGGGAAACACTGAAGCTTTCTTT. The chain joins TRBV10-3 to TRBJ1-1; D possibly corresponds to TRBD1 (5 bases). CDR3 length: 14 amino acids. Germline assignment: CDR1 ENHRY and CDR2 SYGVKD. V was cut by 3 bases and J by 2 bases, with 10 bases left in between.

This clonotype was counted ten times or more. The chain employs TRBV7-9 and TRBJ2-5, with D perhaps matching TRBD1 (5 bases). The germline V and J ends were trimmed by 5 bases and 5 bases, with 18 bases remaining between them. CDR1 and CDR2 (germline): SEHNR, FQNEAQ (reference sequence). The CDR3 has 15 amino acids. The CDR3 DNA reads TGTGCCAGCAGCCAAAATCTCAGGGAAAGGGAGACCCAGTACTTC. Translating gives CASSQNLRERETQYF.

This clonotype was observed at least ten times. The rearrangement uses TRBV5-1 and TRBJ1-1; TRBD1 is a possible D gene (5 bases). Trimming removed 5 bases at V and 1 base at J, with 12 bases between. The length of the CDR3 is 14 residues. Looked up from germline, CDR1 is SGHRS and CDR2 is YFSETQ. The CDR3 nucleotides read TGCGCCAGCAGTTGGGGACCGTCGAACACTGAAGCTTTCTTT. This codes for CASSWGPSNTEAFF.

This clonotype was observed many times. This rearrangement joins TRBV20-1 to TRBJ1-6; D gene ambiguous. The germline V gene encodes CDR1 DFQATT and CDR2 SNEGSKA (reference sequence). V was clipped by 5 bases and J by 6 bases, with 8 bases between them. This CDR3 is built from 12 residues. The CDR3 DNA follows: TGCAGTGCTCAGAGGAGTAATTCACCCCTCCACTTT. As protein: CSAQRSNSPLHF.

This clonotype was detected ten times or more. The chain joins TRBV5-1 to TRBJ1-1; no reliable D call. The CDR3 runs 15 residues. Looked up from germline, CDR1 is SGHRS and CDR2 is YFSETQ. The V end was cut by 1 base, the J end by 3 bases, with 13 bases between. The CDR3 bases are TGCGCCAGCAGCTTGCTGCGTCAGCCTTACACTGAAGCTTTCTTT. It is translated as CASSLLRQPYTEAFF.

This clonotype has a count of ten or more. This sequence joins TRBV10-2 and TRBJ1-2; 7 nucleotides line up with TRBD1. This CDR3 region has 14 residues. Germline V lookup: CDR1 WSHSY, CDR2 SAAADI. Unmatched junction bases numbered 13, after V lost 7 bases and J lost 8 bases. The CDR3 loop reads CASTGTANGEGYTF. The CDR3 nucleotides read TGCGCCAGCACCGGGACAGCAAACGGGGAGGGCTACACCTTC.

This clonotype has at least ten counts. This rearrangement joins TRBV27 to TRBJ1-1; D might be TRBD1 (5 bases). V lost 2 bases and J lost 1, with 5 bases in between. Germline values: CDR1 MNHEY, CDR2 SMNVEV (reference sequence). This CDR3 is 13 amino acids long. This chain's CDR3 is CASSLTGNTEAFF. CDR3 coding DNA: TGTGCCAGCAGTTTAACAGGGAACACTGAAGCTTTCTTT.

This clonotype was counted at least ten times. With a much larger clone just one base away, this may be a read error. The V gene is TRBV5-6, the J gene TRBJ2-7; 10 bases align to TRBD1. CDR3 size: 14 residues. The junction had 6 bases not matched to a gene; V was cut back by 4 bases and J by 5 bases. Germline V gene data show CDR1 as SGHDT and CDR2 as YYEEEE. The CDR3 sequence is CASSTGTGVNEQYF. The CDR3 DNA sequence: TGTGCCAGCAGCACCGGGACAGGGGTGAACGAGCAGTACTTC.

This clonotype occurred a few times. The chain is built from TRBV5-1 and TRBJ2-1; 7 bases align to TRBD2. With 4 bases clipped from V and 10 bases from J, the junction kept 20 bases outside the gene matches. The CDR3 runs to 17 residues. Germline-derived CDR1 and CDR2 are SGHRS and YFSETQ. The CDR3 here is CASSQTGTTDPLLEQFF. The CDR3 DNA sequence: TGCGCCAGCAGCCAAACTGGGACTACCGATCCTCTTCTGGAGCAGTTCTTC. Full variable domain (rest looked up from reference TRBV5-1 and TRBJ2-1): KAGVTQTPRYLIKTRGQQVTLSCSPISGHRSVSWYQQTPGQGLQFLFEYFSETQRNKGNFPGRFSGRQFSNSRSEMNVSTLELGDSALYLCASSQTGTTDPLLEQFFGPGTRLTVL.

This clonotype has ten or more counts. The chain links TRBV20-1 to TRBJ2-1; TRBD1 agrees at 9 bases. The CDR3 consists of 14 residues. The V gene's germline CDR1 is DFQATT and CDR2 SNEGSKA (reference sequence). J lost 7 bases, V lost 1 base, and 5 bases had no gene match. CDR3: CSARVGQGINEQFF. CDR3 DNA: TGCAGTGCTAGAGTAGGACAGGGGATAAATGAGCAGTTCTTC.

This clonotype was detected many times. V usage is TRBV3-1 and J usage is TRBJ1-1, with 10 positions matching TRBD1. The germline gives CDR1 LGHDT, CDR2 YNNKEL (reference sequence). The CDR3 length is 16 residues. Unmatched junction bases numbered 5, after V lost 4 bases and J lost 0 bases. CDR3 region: CASSPRTGGLNTEAFF. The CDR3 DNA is TGTGCCAGCAGCCCGCGGACAGGGGGGCTGAACACTGAAGCTTTCTTT.

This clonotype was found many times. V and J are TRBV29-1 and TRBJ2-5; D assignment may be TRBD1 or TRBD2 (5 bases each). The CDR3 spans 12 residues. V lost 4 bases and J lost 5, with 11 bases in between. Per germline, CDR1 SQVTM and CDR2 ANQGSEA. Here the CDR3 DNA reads TGCAGCGTTGGTGGGGGTACGGAGACCCAGTACTTC. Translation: CSVGGGTETQYF.

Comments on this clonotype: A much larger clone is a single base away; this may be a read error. The DNA of the CDR3 is TGTGCCAGCAGTTACAGATTGAAGACTGAAGCTTTCTTT. Translated, it gives CASSYRLKTEAFF. The chain couples TRBV6-5 to TRBJ1-1; D remains unclear. CDR3 length: 13 amino acids. Germline-derived CDR1 and CDR2 are MNHEY and SVGAGI.

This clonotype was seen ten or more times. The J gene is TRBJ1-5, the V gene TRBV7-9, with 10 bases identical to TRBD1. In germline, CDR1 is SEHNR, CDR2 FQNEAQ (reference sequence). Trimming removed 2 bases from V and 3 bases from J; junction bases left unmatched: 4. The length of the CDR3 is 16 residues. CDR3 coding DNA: TGTGCCAGCAGCTTACAGGGACAGGGGCCCAATCAGCCCCAGCATTTT. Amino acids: CASSLQGQGPNQPQHF. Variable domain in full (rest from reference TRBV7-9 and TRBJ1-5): DTGVSQNPRHKITKRGQNVTFRCDPISEHNRLYWYRQTLGQGPEFLTYFQNEAQLEKSRLLSDRFSAERPKGSFSTLEIQRTEQGDSAMYLCASSLQGQGPNQPQHFGDGTRLSIL.

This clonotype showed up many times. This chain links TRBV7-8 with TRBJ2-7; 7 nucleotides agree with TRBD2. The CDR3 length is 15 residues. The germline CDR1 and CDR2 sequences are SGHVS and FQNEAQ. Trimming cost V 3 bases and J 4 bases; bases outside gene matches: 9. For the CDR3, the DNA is TGTGCCAGCAGCTTGGAAGCGGGGAGACTTTACGAGCAGTACTTC. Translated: CASSLEAGRLYEQYF.

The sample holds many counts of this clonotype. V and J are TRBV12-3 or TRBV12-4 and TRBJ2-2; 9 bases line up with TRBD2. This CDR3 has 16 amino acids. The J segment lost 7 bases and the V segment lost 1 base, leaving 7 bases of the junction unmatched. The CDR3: CASSLGLAGPGGELFF. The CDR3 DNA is TGTGCCAGCAGTTTAGGGCTAGCGGGGCCCGGCGGGGAGCTGTTTTTT.

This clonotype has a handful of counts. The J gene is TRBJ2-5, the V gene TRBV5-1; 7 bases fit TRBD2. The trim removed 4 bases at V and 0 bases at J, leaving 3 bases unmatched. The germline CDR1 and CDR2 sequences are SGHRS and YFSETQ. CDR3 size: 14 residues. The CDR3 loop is CASSGGGNQETQYF. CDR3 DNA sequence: TGCGCCAGCAGCGGGGGAGGGAACCAAGAGACCCAGTACTTC.

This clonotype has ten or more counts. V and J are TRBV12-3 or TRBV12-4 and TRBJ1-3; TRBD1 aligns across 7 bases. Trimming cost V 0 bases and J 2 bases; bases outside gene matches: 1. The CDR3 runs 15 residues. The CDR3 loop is CASSLAGQAGNTIYF. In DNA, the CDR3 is TGTGCCAGCAGTTTAGCTGGACAGGCTGGAAACACCATATATTTT.

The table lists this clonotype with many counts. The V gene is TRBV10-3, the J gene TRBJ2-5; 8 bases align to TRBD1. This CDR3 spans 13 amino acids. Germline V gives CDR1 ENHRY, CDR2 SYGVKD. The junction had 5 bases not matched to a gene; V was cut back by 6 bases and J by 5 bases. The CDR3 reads CAISTRQGETQYF. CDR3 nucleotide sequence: TGTGCCATCAGCACGAGACAGGGGGAGACCCAGTACTTC.

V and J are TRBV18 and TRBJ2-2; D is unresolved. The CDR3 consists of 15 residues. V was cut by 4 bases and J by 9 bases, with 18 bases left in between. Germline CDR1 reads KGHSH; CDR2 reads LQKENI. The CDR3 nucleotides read TGTGCCAGCTCACAACTCTCGCCGACCGAGAGGGAGCTGTTTTTT. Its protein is CASSQLSPTERELFF.

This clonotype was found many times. In DNA, the CDR3 is TGCAGTGCCTCGACAGGGGTTACTGGGGCCAACGTCCTGACTTTC. It is translated as CSASTGVTGANVLTF. The V gene is TRBV20-1, the J gene TRBJ2-6; 8 nucleotides line up with TRBD1. V shed 6 bases, J shed 2 bases, and the junction held 6 bases outside the gene matches. The CDR3 spans 15 residues. CDR1 is DFQATT and CDR2 is SNEGSKA in the germline V gene (reference sequence).

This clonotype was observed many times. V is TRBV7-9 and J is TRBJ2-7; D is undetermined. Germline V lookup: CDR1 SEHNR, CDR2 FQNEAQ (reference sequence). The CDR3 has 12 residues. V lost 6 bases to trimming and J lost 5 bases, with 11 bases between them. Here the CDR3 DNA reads TGTGCCAGCAGTCTCGTAGGAGACGAGCAGTACTTC. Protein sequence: CASSLVGDEQYF.

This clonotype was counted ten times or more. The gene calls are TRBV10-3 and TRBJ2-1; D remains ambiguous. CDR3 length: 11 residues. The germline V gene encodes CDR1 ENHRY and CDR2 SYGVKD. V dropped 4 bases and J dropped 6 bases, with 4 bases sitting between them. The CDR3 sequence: CAISVSNEQFF. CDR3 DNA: TGTGCCATCAGTGTAAGCAATGAGCAGTTCTTC.

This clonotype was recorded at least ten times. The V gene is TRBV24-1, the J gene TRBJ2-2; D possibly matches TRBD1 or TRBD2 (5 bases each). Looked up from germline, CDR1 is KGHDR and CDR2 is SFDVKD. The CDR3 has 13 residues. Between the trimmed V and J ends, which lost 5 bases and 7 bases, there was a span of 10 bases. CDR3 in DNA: TGTGCCACCAGTGGTGGGACCGTCGGGGAGCTGTTTTTT. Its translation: CATSGGTVGELFF.

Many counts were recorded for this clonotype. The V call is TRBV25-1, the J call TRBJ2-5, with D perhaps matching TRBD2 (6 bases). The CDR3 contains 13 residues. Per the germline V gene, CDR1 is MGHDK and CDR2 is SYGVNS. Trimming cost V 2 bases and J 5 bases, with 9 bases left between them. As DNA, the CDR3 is TGTGCCAGCAGTGAAGGGGGGACGGAGACCCAGTACTTC. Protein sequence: CASSEGGTETQYF. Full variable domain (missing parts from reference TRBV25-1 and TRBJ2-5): EADIYQTPRYLVIGTGKKITLECSQTMGHDKMYWYQQDPGMELHLIHYSYGVNSTEKGDLSSESTVSRIRTEHFPLTLESARPSHTSQYLCASSEGGTETQYFGPGTRLLVL.

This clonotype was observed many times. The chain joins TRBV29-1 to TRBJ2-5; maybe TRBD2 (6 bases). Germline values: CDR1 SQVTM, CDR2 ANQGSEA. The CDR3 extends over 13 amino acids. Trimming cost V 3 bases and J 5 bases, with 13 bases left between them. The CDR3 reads CSVERDSWETQYF. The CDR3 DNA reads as TGCAGCGTTGAGAGGGACTCGTGGGAGACCCAGTACTTC.

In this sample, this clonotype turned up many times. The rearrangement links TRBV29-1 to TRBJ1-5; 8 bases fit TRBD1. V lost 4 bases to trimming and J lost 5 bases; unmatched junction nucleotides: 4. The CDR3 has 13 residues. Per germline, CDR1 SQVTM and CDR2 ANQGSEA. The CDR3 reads CSVGDRSDQPQHF. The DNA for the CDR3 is TGCAGCGTTGGGGACAGGTCTGATCAGCCCCAGCATTTT. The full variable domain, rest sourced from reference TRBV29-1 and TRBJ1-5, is SAVISQKPSRDICQRGTSLTIQCQVDSQVTMMFWYRQQPGQSLTLIATANQGSEATYESGFVIDKFPISRPNLTFSTLTVSNMSPEDSSIYLCSVGDRSDQPQHFGDGTRLSIL.

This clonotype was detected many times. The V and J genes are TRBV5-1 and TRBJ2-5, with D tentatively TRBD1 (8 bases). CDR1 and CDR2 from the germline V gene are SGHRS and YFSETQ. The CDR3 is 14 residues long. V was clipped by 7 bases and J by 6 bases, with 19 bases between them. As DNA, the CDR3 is TGCGCCAGCGAACAGGGGGGGTCCTCGAAGACCCAGTACTTC. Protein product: CASEQGGSSKTQYF.

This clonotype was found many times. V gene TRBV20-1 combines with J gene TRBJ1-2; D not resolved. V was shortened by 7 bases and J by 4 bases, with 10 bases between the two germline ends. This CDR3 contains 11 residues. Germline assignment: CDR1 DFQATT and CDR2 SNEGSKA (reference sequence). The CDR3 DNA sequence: TGCAGTGTAGGGATGAGCTATGGCTACACCTTC. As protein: CSVGMSYGYTF.

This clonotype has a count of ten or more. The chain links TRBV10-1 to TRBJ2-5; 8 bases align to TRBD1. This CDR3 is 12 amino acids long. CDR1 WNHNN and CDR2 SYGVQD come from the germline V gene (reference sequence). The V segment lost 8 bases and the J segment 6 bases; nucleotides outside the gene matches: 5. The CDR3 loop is CASGRDRQTQYF. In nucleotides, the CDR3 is TGCGCCAGCGGCCGGGACAGGCAGACCCAGTACTTC.

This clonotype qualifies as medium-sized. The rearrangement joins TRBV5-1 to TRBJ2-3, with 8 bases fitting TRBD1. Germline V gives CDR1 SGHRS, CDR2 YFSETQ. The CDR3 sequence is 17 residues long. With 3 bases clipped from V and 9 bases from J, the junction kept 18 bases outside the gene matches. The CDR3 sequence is CASSSDARTGPGGTQYF. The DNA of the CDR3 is TGCGCCAGCAGCTCGGATGCGCGGACAGGGCCCGGAGGCACGCAGTATTTT.